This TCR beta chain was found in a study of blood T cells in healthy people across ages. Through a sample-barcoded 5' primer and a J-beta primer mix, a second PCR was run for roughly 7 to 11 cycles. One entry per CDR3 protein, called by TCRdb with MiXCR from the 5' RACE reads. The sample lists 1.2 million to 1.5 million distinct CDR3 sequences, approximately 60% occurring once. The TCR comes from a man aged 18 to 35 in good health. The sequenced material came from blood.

CDR3 nucleotide sequence: TGCGCCAGCAGCCAAGATATGGGTAGCACAGATACGCAGTATTTT. Translating it yields CASSQDMGSTDTQYF. V and J are TRBV4-3 and TRBJ2-3, with D hard to call. The length of the CDR3 is 15 residues. Trimming stripped 0 bases from V and 0 bases from J, with 7 bases between. The germline V gene has CDR1 LGHNA and CDR2 YSLEER.